The 22 T cell receptor beta chains below all came from one sample that was sequenced in a study of neoadjuvant anti-PD-1 for oral cavity cancer. Method: immunoSEQ multiplex PCR; TCRdb's copy keeps in-frame clones and lacks some. Of fewer than 15,000 clones listed, about 70% are singletons. As to time point: after neoadjuvant nivolumab, at surgical resection. Material: PBMCs, obtained after nivolumab (anti-PD-1) treatment. The receptors derive from a person aged 40 to 85 with oral cavity squamous cell carcinoma.

This clone was observed a handful of times. V is TRBV4-2 and J is TRBJ2-2; D call uncertain. Between the trimmed V and J ends, which lost 1 base and 2 bases, there was a span of 8 bases. The CDR3 runs 15 residues. Looked up from germline, CDR1 is LGHNA and CDR2 is YNFKEQ. This CDR3 reads CASSQVQLNTGELFF. DNA for the CDR3: TGTGCCAGCAGCCAAGTCCAGCTTAACACCGGGGAGCTGTTTTTT.

The chain joins TRBV19 to TRBJ1-5; D remains unclear. Germline values: CDR1 LNHDA, CDR2 SQIVND (reference sequence). CDR3 length: 12 amino acids. Trimming left V 2 bases short and J 15 bases short, with 14 bases between. CDR3 nucleotide sequence: TGTGCCAGTAGTATATCCCCGGCTGGTTGGCATTTT. This sequence encodes CASSISPAGWHF. The full variable domain, its missing parts supplied by reference TRBV19 and TRBJ1-5, is DGGITQSPKYLFRKEGQNVTLSCEQNLNHDAMYWYRQDPGQGLRLIYYSQIVNDFQKGDIAEGYSVSREKKESFPLTVTSAQKNPTAFYLCASSISPAGWHFGDGTRLSIL.

The rearrangement uses TRBV7-8 and TRBJ1-2; maybe TRBD1 (6 bases). The CDR3 extends over 16 amino acids. Trimming left V 0 bases short and J 5 bases short, with 16 bases between. The germline CDR1 and CDR2 sequences are SGHVS and FQNEAQ. The DNA of the CDR3 is TGTGCCAGCAGCTTAGCCCCGGGACACGGGCTATATGGCTACACCTTC. Amino acids: CASSLAPGHGLYGYTF. Full variable domain (outside the CDR3, taken from reference TRBV7-8 and TRBJ1-2): GAGVSQSPRYKVAKRGQDVALRCDPISGHVSLFWYQQALGQGPEFLTYFQNEAQLDKSGLPSDRFFAERPEGSVSTLKIQRTQQEDSAVYLCASSLAPGHGLYGYTFGSGTRLTVV.

The chain links TRBV5-1 to TRBJ1-3, with D unresolved. CDR3 length equals 16 residues. The V end was cut by 3 bases, the J end by 0 bases, with 13 bases between. Germline V gene sequence: CDR1 SGHRS, CDR2 YFSETQ. The CDR3 spells CASSSDLASSGNTIYF. The CDR3 nucleotides are TGCGCCAGCAGCTCTGATCTGGCCTCCTCTGGAAACACCATATATTTT.

V and J are TRBV30 and TRBJ2-1; 7 positions agree with TRBD2. V was pared by 2 bases and J by 7 bases, with 11 bases of the junction left unmatched. CDR1 GTSNPN and CDR2 SVGIG come from the germline V gene (reference sequence). CDR3 length: 15 residues. The CDR3 DNA is TGTGCCTGGAGTAGAGGCGGCGGGAGATCTAATGAGCAGTTCTTC. This translates into CAWSRGGGRSNEQFF.

The chain links TRBV7-2 to TRBJ1-5; the match to TRBD1 covers 8 bases. The germline CDR1 and CDR2 sequences are SGHTA and FQGNSA. With 5 bases clipped from V and 1 base from J, the junction kept 4 bases outside the gene matches. CDR3 length: 15 amino acids. The DNA of the CDR3 is TGTGCCAGCAGCACAGGACAGGGAAGCAATCAGCCCCAGCATTTT. The encoded protein is CASSTGQGSNQPQHF.

The chain has TRBV10-2 and TRBJ2-7; TRBD2 matches at 11 bases. The CDR3 extends over 14 amino acids. Germline V lookup: CDR1 WSHSY, CDR2 SAAADI. The ends lost 8 bases at V and 4 bases at J; junction bases unmatched: 7. This chain's CDR3 is CASGLLAGGYEQYF. The CDR3 coding sequence is TGCGCCAGCGGACTCCTAGCGGGAGGTTACGAGCAGTACTTC.

The chain employs TRBV28 and TRBJ1-1, with 8 bases aligning to TRBD1. The CDR3 contains 14 residues. The V gene's germline CDR1 is MDHEN and CDR2 SYDVKM. Trimming at V came to 5 bases and at J to 3 bases, leaving 5 bases not matched to a gene. The CDR3 protein is CASSPGGWDTEAFF. The CDR3, as DNA: TGTGCCAGCAGTCCAGGGGGCTGGGACACTGAAGCTTTCTTT. Full variable domain (remainder filled in from reference TRBV28 and TRBJ1-1): DVKVTQSSRYLVKRTGEKVFLECVQDMDHENMFWYRQDPGLGLRLIYFSYDVKMKEKGDIPEGYSVSREKKERFSLILESASTNQTSMYLCASSPGGWDTEAFFGQGTRLTVV.

This clone appeared a few times. CDR3 bases: TGTGCCAGCAGCTCAGGGGACTCTAACTATGGCTACACCTTC. Amino acids: CASSSGDSNYGYTF. The rearrangement joins TRBV7-9 to TRBJ1-2; the D gene is possibly TRBD1 (6 bases). V dropped 4 bases and J dropped 0 bases, with 9 bases sitting between them. Germline CDR1 and CDR2: SEHNR and FQNEAQ (reference sequence). This CDR3 has 14 residues.

This chain's CDR3 is CASSLIGGADTQYF. The DNA for the CDR3 is TGTGCCAGCAGCTTAATAGGGGGCGCAGATACGCAGTATTTT. V is TRBV11-2 and J is TRBJ2-3, with 7 bases lining up with TRBD1. V lost 2 bases and J lost 4; bases outside the gene matches: 3. Germline CDR1 SGHAT, CDR2 FQNNGV. The CDR3 spans 14 residues.

The chain combines TRBV5-1 with TRBJ2-7, with D possibly being TRBD2 (6 bases). CDR3 size: 14 residues. Germline CDR1 is SGHRS and CDR2 is YFSETQ. V shed 3 bases and J shed 3 bases, with 13 bases lying between them. The CDR3 region is CASSSGTLSYEQYF. DNA for the CDR3: TGCGCCAGCAGCTCGGGGACTCTAAGCTACGAGCAGTACTTC. Full variable domain (rest looked up from reference TRBV5-1 and TRBJ2-7): KAGVTQTPRYLIKTRGQQVTLSCSPISGHRSVSWYQQTPGQGLQFLFEYFSETQRNKGNFPGRFSGRQFSNSRSEMNVSTLELGDSALYLCASSSGTLSYEQYFGPGTRLTVT.

The rearrangement links TRBV27 to TRBJ2-1; D is ambiguous. The ends were cut back, 8 bases at V and 5 bases at J, with 1 base in the middle. This CDR3 is 9 amino acids long. CDR1 MNHEY and CDR2 SMNVEV come from the germline V gene (reference sequence). The CDR3 DNA reads TGTGCCAGCGACAATGAGCAGTTCTTC. Residues: CASDNEQFF.

The rearrangement joins TRBV11-2 to TRBJ1-1; 9 bases fit TRBD1. V was pared by 2 bases and J by 1 base, with 8 bases of the junction left unmatched. The CDR3 runs 17 residues. Germline loops: CDR1 SGHAT, CDR2 FQNNGV. CDR3 loop: CASSLRFPGQGNTEAFF. In nucleotides, the CDR3 is TGTGCCAGCAGCTTAAGATTTCCGGGACAGGGGAACACTGAAGCTTTCTTT.

This clone is a singleton in its sample. The chain carries TRBV2 and TRBJ1-4, with D uncertain. Germline V gene data show CDR1 as SNHLY and CDR2 as FYNNEI. CDR3 length: 14 amino acids. V was pared by 7 bases and J by 0 bases, with 9 bases between. CDR3: CASKAPATNEKLFF. Written as DNA, the CDR3 is TGTGCCAGCAAGGCGCCTGCAACTAATGAAAAACTGTTTTTT.

The CDR3 nucleotides are TGTGCCTGCGGTCAGGGGGCCTATGGCTACACCTTC. Translation: CACGQGAYGYTF. The chain employs TRBV11-2 and TRBJ1-2; TRBD1 matches 8 bases. The CDR3 runs 12 residues. Unmatched junction bases numbered 6, after V lost 11 bases and J lost 4 bases. Germline values: CDR1 SGHAT, CDR2 FQNNGV.

V and J are TRBV6-6 and TRBJ1-2; TRBD1 matches 9 bases. The CDR3 contains 14 residues. Trimming took 6 bases from V and 5 from J; bases not matched to a gene: 7. CDR1 and CDR2 (germline): MNHNY, SVGAGI (reference sequence). CDR3 coding DNA: TGTGCCAGCAGCCTTAGGACAGGGGATTATGGCTACACCTTC. This gives the protein CASSLRTGDYGYTF.

This clone was seen a handful of times. The CDR3 region is CASKSRTEPYEQYF. CDR3 DNA: TGTGCCAGCAAGTCCCGGACTGAACCGTACGAGCAGTACTTC. The chain is built from TRBV5-4 and TRBJ2-7; D is perhaps TRBD2 (5 bases). Trimming shortened V by 6 bases and J by 4 bases, and 17 bases separated the two germline ends. This CDR3 contains 14 residues. Germline values: CDR1 SGHNT, CDR2 YYREEE (reference sequence).

This chain joins TRBV6-6 and TRBJ2-7, with TRBD1 as a possible D gene (5 bases). CDR1 MNHNY and CDR2 SVGAGI come from the germline V gene (reference sequence). The V and J ends lost 1 base and 5 bases respectively, with 6 bases between them. The CDR3 is made up of 12 amino acids. CDR3 sequence (DNA): TGTGCCAGCAGTTACTTAGGGGACGAGCAGTACTTC. Translated, it gives CASSYLGDEQYF.

The chain is built from TRBV6-5 and TRBJ2-3; D may be TRBD1 or TRBD2 (5 bases each). CDR1 is MNHEY and CDR2 is SVGAGI in the germline V gene. Deletions cut 6 bases from V and 2 bases from J, with 6 bases between. The CDR3 covers 12 residues. The CDR3 bases are TGTGCCAGCAGGGGGACCACAGATACGCAGTATTTT. Translating it yields CASRGTTDTQYF.

J is TRBJ2-1 and V is TRBV11-3; D uncertain. CDR3 length equals 12 residues. Trimming left V 1 base short and J 5 bases short, with 3 bases between. CDR1 is SGHNT, CDR2 YENEEA, per germline. Here the CDR3 reads CASSLADNEQFF. CDR3 DNA: TGTGCCAGCAGCTTAGCCGACAATGAGCAGTTCTTC.

V is TRBV6-6 and J is TRBJ2-5; the D is unclear. Germline V gene sequence: CDR1 MNHNY, CDR2 SVGAGI (reference sequence). Between the trimmed V and J ends, which lost 2 bases and 0 bases, there was a span of 4 bases. The length of the CDR3 is 13 residues. CDR3 sequence: CASSYGHQETQYF. The CDR3 nucleotides read TGTGCCAGCAGTTACGGACACCAAGAGACCCAGTACTTC.

The V gene is TRBV29-1, the J gene TRBJ1-1; D is possibly TRBD1 (5 bases). The CDR3 spans 13 residues. The V end lost 5 bases, the J end lost 0 bases, and 10 bases lay between the germline ends. The germline gives CDR1 SQVTM, CDR2 ANQGSEA. CDR3 sequence reads: CSVSGRMNTEAFF. CDR3 DNA: TGCAGCGTTTCAGGGAGGATGAACACTGAAGCTTTCTTT.